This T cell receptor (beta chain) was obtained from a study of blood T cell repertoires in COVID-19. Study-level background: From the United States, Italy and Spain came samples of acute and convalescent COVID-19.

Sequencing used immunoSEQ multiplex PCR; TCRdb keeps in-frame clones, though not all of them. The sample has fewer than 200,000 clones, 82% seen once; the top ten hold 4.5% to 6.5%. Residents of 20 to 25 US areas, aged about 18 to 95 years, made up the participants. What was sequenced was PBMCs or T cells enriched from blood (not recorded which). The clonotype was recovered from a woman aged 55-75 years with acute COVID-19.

The CDR3: CASSLVAGGSYEQYF. CDR3 DNA sequence: TGTGCCAGCAGCTTAGTGGCGGGGGGCTCCTACGAGCAGTACTTC. This chain links TRBV11-2 with TRBJ2-7; TRBD2 matches at 8 bases. The CDR3 sequence is 15 residues long. Germline V gene sequence: CDR1 SGHAT, CDR2 FQNNGV. Losses at the gene ends were 1 base for V and 0 bases for J; bases not matched to a gene: 2.